This T cell receptor beta chain was found in a study of T cell responses to AZD1222 COVID-19 vaccine (dated by TCRdb to about 2021). For context, the study as a whole: Because spike-specific TCR depth and breadth did not differ between the two schedules, AZD1222 recipients who got a second dose at roughly 4 weeks were pooled with those who got a second dose at roughly 12 weeks. TCR sequencing was performed for about 240 trial participants, of whom about 200 were given two doses of AZD1222 and roughly 25 were given two doses of MenACWY control vaccine. Enrollment into the trials was organized by age into subgroups of 18-55, 56-69 and 70-plus years, and those subgroups contained roughly 150, 30 and 60 TCR-sequenced participants, respectively.

The CDR3 regions of human TCRbeta chains were analyzed by immunosequencing. Concerning the study's data processing: TCRs in the repertoires were compared against a reference library of SARS-CoV-2-specific TCRs that had been generated with the MIRA antigen-specificity platform. Breadth was defined as the fraction of unique TCRs that were SARS-CoV-2-associated, and depth was defined as the fraction of total T cells that were SARS-CoV-2-associated. Using the MIRA data, every spike-specific TCR was mapped to the spike region that the TCR reacted to and assigned to either a CD4 or a CD8 class. Log10-transformed breadth and depth values were compared by one-way ANOVA with Sidak's multiple comparisons tests. What TCRdb holds here is the immuneACCESS table cut down to in-frame rearrangements. Part of the clones is not present; checked against another copy, under half of the missing clones reflect an unresolved V gene, and the others are unexplained. V, J and clone size derive from that table, while D and trimming were established from the DNA sequence. The sample records 150,000 to 200,000 clones, 90% of which are singletons. Of the sample, about 3% falls within the top ten clones.

As for this clone: Its antigen is unknown. No base qualities exist here, and no much larger clone lies one base off it.

Study-wide findings and limitations: Because no day 14 peak-response samples were available, the repertoires could be characterized only after the peak T cell response. Conclusions about previously exposed vaccinees are limited because only 5 or 6 AZD1222 recipients were SARS-CoV-2 seropositive at baseline. Participants were mostly white British and included more females than males, and it was suggested by the authors that clonal diversity may have been underestimated. Reportedly, almost half of the unique spike-specific TCRs recognized epitopes lying outside the regions that are mutated in the B.1.351 and B.1.1.7 variants. The vaccine-associated CD4 TCRs covered the entire spike protein, and the dominant responses fell in regions 160-218 and 743-854. After two AZD1222 doses, both the breadth and the depth of spike-specific TCRs were significantly higher than at day 0 and than in MenACWY recipients. In the small 56-69-year group, the increase in depth fell short of significance, most likely because of low power.

Per the publication, the time point label means: baseline before first vaccination. Vaccinee samples came from UK trials COV001 and COV002, including a single-blind randomized controlled phase 2/3 trial of AZD1222 (ChAdOx1 nCoV-19) in healthy adults. For TCRbeta chain sequencing, PBMC samples from trial participants were taken at day 0 and at day 28 after the second dose. Trimming at the junction amounts to 10 bases on V and 2 bases on J, and the germline ends lie 12 bases apart. The germline V gene supplies CDR1 SGHRS and CDR2 YFSETQ. The CDR3 holds 12 amino acids from the cysteine to the phenylalanine. Left in the record is the CDR3 DNA by itself, 36 bases read in frame from the first base.

The V and J genes are TRBV5-1 and TRBJ1-2, with the D gene too uncertain to name. The material sequenced was peripheral blood, taken on day 0 of AZD1222 vaccination. The origin of this receptor is an adult in good health. The nucleotide sequence reads TGCGCCGTTAGGCAGAACAACTATGGCTACACCTTC. Its amino acids are CAVRQNNYGYTF.